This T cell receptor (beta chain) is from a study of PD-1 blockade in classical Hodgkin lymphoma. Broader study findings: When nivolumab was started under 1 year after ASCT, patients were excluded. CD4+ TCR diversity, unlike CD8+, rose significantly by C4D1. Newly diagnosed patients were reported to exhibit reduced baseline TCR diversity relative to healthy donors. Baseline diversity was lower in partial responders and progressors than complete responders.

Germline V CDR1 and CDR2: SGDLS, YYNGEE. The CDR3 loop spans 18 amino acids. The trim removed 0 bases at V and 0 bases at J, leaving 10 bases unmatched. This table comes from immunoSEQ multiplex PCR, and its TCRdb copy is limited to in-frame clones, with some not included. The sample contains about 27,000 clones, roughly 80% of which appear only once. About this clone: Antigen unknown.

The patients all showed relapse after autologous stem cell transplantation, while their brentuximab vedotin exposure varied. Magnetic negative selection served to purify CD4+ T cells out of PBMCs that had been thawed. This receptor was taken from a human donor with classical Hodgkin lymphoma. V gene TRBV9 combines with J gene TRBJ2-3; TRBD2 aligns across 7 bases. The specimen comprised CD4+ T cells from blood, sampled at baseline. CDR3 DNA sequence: TGTGCCAGCAGCGTAGGTAATAACGGGGGGAAGAGCACAGATACGCAGTATTTT. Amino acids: CASSVGNNGGKSTDTQYF.